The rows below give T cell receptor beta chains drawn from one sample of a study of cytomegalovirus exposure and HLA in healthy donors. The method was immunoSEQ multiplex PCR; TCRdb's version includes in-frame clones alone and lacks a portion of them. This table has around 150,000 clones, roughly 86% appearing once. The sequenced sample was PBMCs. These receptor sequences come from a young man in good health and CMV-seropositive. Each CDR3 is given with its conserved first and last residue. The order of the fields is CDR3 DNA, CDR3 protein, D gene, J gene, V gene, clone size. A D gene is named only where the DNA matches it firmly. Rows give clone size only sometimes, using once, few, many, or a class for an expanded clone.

CDR3 DNA: TGTGCCAGCAGCTTAGATTGGGCCGAGCAGTACTTC; CDR3 protein: CASSLDWAEQYF; D gene: -; J gene: TRBJ2-7; V gene: TRBV7-9; clone size: -
CDR3 DNA: TGTGCCAGTAGTAACAGATTAACCTACGAGCAGTACTTC; CDR3 protein: CASSNRLTYEQYF; D gene: -; J gene: TRBJ2-7; V gene: TRBV19; clone size: -
CDR3 DNA: TGTGCCAGCAGCTGGGGAGACAGGGACACTGAAGCTTTCTTT; CDR3 protein: CASSWGDRDTEAFF; D gene: TRBD1; J gene: TRBJ1-1; V gene: TRBV5-4; clone size: once
CDR3 DNA: TGTGCCAGTAACCCCGGCAGGGGGCTCGCCGGGGAGCTGTTTTTT; CDR3 protein: CASNPGRGLAGELFF; D gene: TRBD1; J gene: TRBJ2-2; V gene: TRBV19; clone size: -
CDR3 DNA: TGTGCCAGCAGTGAAATCTCAGGATTGAGCAATCAGCCCCAGCATTTT; CDR3 protein: CASSEISGLSNQPQHF; D gene: -; J gene: TRBJ1-5; V gene: TRBV6-1; clone size: -
CDR3 DNA: TGTGCCAGCAGCCTTAGCGGGAGCAGCGGTGAGCAGTTCTTC; CDR3 protein: CASSLSGSSGEQFF; D gene: TRBD2; J gene: TRBJ2-1; V gene: TRBV11-2; clone size: -
CDR3 DNA: TGTGCCAGCAGCCAAGAAAGTAGGCCCCAGCATTTT; CDR3 protein: CASSQESRPQHF; D gene: -; J gene: TRBJ1-5; V gene: TRBV4-2; clone size: -
CDR3 DNA: TGTGCCAGCAGCCAACCGACTAGCTCACAAGAGACCCAGTACTTC; CDR3 protein: CASSQPTSSQETQYF; D gene: TRBD2; J gene: TRBJ2-5; V gene: TRBV5-8; clone size: -
CDR3 DNA: TGCAGCGTTAGCGGGAGTACAACCTACGAGCAGTACTTC; CDR3 protein: CSVSGSTTYEQYF; D gene: TRBD2; J gene: TRBJ2-7; V gene: TRBV29-1; clone size: -
CDR3 DNA: TGTGCCAGCAGCTTAGCCGGCACTGAAGCTTTCTTT; CDR3 protein: CASSLAGTEAFF; D gene: -; J gene: TRBJ1-1; V gene: TRBV7-8; clone size: -
CDR3 DNA: TGTGCCAGCAGCTTAGATTTGGCACCCTATGGCTACACCTTC; CDR3 protein: CASSLDLAPYGYTF; D gene: -; J gene: TRBJ1-2; V gene: TRBV7-2; clone size: -
CDR3 DNA: TGTGCCAGCAGTCCCTGGCTAGCGGGAGATGCGACCTACGAGCAGTACTTC; CDR3 protein: CASSPWLAGDATYEQYF; D gene: TRBD2; J gene: TRBJ2-7; V gene: TRBV28; clone size: -
CDR3 DNA: TGTGCCAGCAGTCATCTCGAGGGACAGGGAGACTATGGCTACACCTTC; CDR3 protein: CASSHLEGQGDYGYTF; D gene: TRBD1; J gene: TRBJ1-2; V gene: TRBV28; clone size: once
CDR3 DNA: TGTGCCACCGGTAGGGACAGTGACTCCTACGAGCAGTACTTC; CDR3 protein: CATGRDSDSYEQYF; D gene: TRBD1; J gene: TRBJ2-7; V gene: TRBV2; clone size: -
CDR3 DNA: TGCAGCGGAGGAAGCGGGATTATCAATGAGCAGTTCTTC; CDR3 protein: CSGGSGIINEQFF; D gene: TRBD2; J gene: TRBJ2-1; V gene: TRBV29-1; clone size: -
CDR3 DNA: TGTGCCAGTAGTACGTTTACTAGCGGGAGGGCCCATGAGCAGTTCTTC; CDR3 protein: CASSTFTSGRAHEQFF; D gene: TRBD2; J gene: TRBJ2-1; V gene: TRBV19; clone size: few
CDR3 DNA: TGTGCCAGCAGCTTAAATCTCAATGAGCAGTTCTTC; CDR3 protein: CASSLNLNEQFF; D gene: -; J gene: TRBJ2-1; V gene: TRBV7-3; clone size: -
CDR3 DNA: TGTGCCAGTGGACAGGGGAGCTCCTACAATGAGCAGTTCTTC; CDR3 protein: CASGQGSSYNEQFF; D gene: TRBD1; J gene: TRBJ2-1; V gene: TRBV27; clone size: -
CDR3 DNA: TGTGCCAGCAGCTCACAGGGTAGCTCCTACAATGAGCAGTTCTTC; CDR3 protein: CASSSQGSSYNEQFF; D gene: -; J gene: TRBJ2-1; V gene: TRBV7-3; clone size: -
CDR3 DNA: TGTGCCAGCAGCTTAGTAGCTAGCGACGCCTACGAGCAGTACTTC; CDR3 protein: CASSLVASDAYEQYF; D gene: -; J gene: TRBJ2-7; V gene: TRBV7-6; clone size: once
CDR3 DNA: TGTGCCAGCAGCGCGTTTGGGGGGGGCCACAAAGAGACCCAGTACTTC; CDR3 protein: CASSAFGGGHKETQYF; D gene: -; J gene: TRBJ2-5; V gene: TRBV9; clone size: -
CDR3 DNA: TGCGCCAGCAGCCCTACAGGGCCAAGCAATCAGCCCCAGCATTTT; CDR3 protein: CASSPTGPSNQPQHF; D gene: -; J gene: TRBJ1-5; V gene: TRBV4-1; clone size: -